The 13 T cell receptor beta chains in this list originate from one sample, sequenced in a study of blood T cells in healthy people across ages. Using a J-beta primer mix together with a sample-barcoded 5' primer, a second PCR was run for roughly 6 to 12 cycles. TCRdb ran MiXCR on the 5' RACE reads and lists one entry per CDR3 protein. This table has around 800,000 distinct CDR3 sequences, roughly 44% appearing once. The sample comprised blood. The receptors were gathered from a man aged 55 to 70 in good health.

This clonotype occurred many times. This sequence joins TRBV2 and TRBJ1-5; no firm D call. V was shortened by 5 bases and J by 5 bases, with 7 bases between the two germline ends. The germline V gene has CDR1 SNHLY and CDR2 FYNNEI. The length of the CDR3 is 12 residues. In nucleotides, the CDR3 is TGTGCCAGCAGTCTACGGGATCAGCCCCAGCATTTT. Amino acids: CASSLRDQPQHF.

This chain's CDR3 is CASSGQPGLADNEQYF. The CDR3 nucleotides read TGTGCCAGCAGTGGACAACCGGGACTAGCGGACAATGAGCAGTACTTC. The J gene is TRBJ2-7, the V gene TRBV12-3 or TRBV12-4; TRBD2 agrees at 11 bases. The V and J ends lost 5 bases and 7 bases, in that order; junction bases with no gene match: 13. This CDR3 comprises 16 residues.

There are a few counts of this clonotype. The chain has TRBV20-1 and TRBJ2-1, with 13 positions matching TRBD2. The length of the CDR3 is 16 residues. Germline V gene data show CDR1 as DFQATT and CDR2 as SNEGSKA (reference sequence). V lost 4 bases and J lost 4; bases outside the gene matches: 7. This CDR3 is CSATTSGGAAYNEQFF. Written as DNA, the CDR3 is TGCAGTGCTACAACTAGCGGGGGGGCCGCATACAATGAGCAGTTCTTC.

This chain uses TRBV20-1 with TRBJ1-6; no reliable D call. Trimming shortened V by 4 bases and J by 0 bases, and 7 bases separated the two germline ends. Germline CDR1 and CDR2: DFQATT and SNEGSKA (reference sequence). The CDR3 sequence is 14 residues long. As DNA, the CDR3 is TGCAGTGCTACATCGAGCTCCTATAATTCACCCCTCCACTTT. It yields the protein CSATSSSYNSPLHF.

Of note for this clonotype: A much larger clone lies one base from this, so it may be a read error. CDR3 residues: CSAPQGGVGYGNQPQHF. For the CDR3, the DNA is TGCAGTGCTCCCCAGGGGGGAGTAGGTTATGGCAATCAGCCCCAGCATTTT. The chain joins TRBV20-1 to TRBJ1-5, with 7 nucleotides matching TRBD1. J was trimmed by 2 bases and V by 5 bases; bases with no gene match: 15. From germline, CDR1 is DFQATT and CDR2 SNEGSKA (reference sequence). This CDR3 contains 17 residues.

This clonotype came up a few times. This rearrangement joins TRBV6-5 to TRBJ1-1; tentative D call: TRBD1 (5 bases). Trimming shortened V by 0 bases and J by 5 bases, and 13 bases separated the two germline ends. CDR3 length equals 15 residues. Germline V gene lookup returns CDR1 MNHEY and CDR2 SVGAGI. The CDR3 sequence is CASSYSMAGQTEAFF. The CDR3 nucleotides are TGTGCCAGCAGTTACTCGATGGCAGGGCAAACTGAAGCTTTCTTT.

Concerning this clonotype itself: A single base separates this from a much larger clone, so it may be a read error. V usage is TRBV7-2 and J usage is TRBJ2-1; either TRBD1 or TRBD2 may fit D (6 bases each). The V end lost 5 bases, the J end lost 6 bases, and 17 bases lay between the germline ends. The CDR3 is 15 amino acids. Germline V gene data show CDR1 as SGHTA and CDR2 as FQGNSA. The CDR3: CASSPNERGPNEQFF. CDR3 bases: TGTGCCAGCAGCCCAAACGAACGGGGGCCCAATGAGCAGTTCTTC.

The chain is built from TRBV30 and TRBJ2-7; a possible D gene is TRBD2 (5 bases). Trimming took off 5 bases at V and 2 bases at J, with 16 bases between the two ends. The CDR3 sequence is 14 residues long. Germline values: CDR1 GTSNPN, CDR2 SVGIG (reference sequence). The CDR3 bases are TGTGCCTGGGCGCCGGGGTTTACCACCTACGAGCAGTACTTC. It codes for CAWAPGFTTYEQYF.

V gene TRBV6-1 combines with J gene TRBJ2-5; TRBD1 is a possible D gene (6 bases). The ends were cut back, 8 bases at V and 2 bases at J, with 15 bases in the middle. CDR3 length: 14 residues. The V gene's germline CDR1 is MNHNS and CDR2 SASEGT. CDR3 protein: CASALGASQETQYF. In DNA, the CDR3 is TGTGCCAGCGCCCTGGGGGCATCTCAAGAGACCCAGTACTTC.

The chain couples TRBV27 to TRBJ1-5, with TRBD1 as a possible D gene (5 bases). Trimming removed 8 bases at V and 5 bases at J, with 10 bases between. Looked up from germline, CDR1 is MNHEY and CDR2 is SMNVEV (reference sequence). The CDR3 sequence is 12 residues long. CDR3 DNA sequence: TGTGCCAGCGGGGCCGGGTATCAGCCCCAGCATTTT. Amino acids: CASGAGYQPQHF.

CDR3 region: CASSLAQGVKYEKLFF. The CDR3 bases are TGTGCCAGCAGCTTAGCACAGGGGGTAAAGTATGAAAAACTGTTTTTT. The V call is TRBV7-9, the J call TRBJ1-4; TRBD1 agrees at 8 bases. This CDR3 has 16 residues. Unmatched junction bases numbered 6, after V lost 0 bases and J lost 6 bases. Germline V CDR1 and CDR2: SEHNR, FQNEAQ (reference sequence).

Concerning this clonotype itself: One junction end disagrees with the germline gene, perhaps due to a read error. The chain uses TRBV20-1 and TRBJ1-6; D unclear. There are 17 residues in the CDR3. The germline V gene encodes CDR1 DFQATT and CDR2 SNEGSKA (reference sequence). CDR3 loop: CSAGDLAESSYNSPLHF. Here the CDR3 DNA reads TGCAGTGCTGGAGATTTGGCGGAGAGCTCCTATAATTCACCCCTCCACTTT.

The J gene is TRBJ2-7, the V gene TRBV28; 11 bases agree with TRBD2. Germline V gene sequence: CDR1 MDHEN, CDR2 SYDVKM. This CDR3 region has 14 residues. J was trimmed by 1 base and V by 8 bases; bases with no gene match: 4. CDR3 in amino acids: CASLTSGTSYEQYF. The CDR3 bases are TGTGCCAGCCTGACTAGCGGGACGTCCTACGAGCAGTACTTC.